This entry features one T cell receptor beta chain sequence. The table came from immunoSEQ multiplex PCR; TCRdb's copy has only in-frame clones and leaves some out. Here the sample spans around 460,000 clones, around 90% being singletons. This CDR3 contains 16 residues. CDR1 and CDR2 from the germline V gene are LNHDA and SQIVND (reference sequence). Trimming stripped 5 bases from V and 2 bases from J, with 19 bases between. This sample was taken from a study of blood T cell repertoires in COVID-19. This clonotype originated in a man between 18 and 35 years old with COVID-19, enrolled during active disease. The sequenced sample was peripheral blood. The chain employs TRBV19 and TRBJ2-7; D is possibly TRBD2 (6 bases). This chain's CDR3 is CASSRSRDFITYEQYF. CDR3 coding DNA: TGTGCCAGTAGTCGTTCTAGGGACTTCATCACCTACGAGCAGTACTTC.